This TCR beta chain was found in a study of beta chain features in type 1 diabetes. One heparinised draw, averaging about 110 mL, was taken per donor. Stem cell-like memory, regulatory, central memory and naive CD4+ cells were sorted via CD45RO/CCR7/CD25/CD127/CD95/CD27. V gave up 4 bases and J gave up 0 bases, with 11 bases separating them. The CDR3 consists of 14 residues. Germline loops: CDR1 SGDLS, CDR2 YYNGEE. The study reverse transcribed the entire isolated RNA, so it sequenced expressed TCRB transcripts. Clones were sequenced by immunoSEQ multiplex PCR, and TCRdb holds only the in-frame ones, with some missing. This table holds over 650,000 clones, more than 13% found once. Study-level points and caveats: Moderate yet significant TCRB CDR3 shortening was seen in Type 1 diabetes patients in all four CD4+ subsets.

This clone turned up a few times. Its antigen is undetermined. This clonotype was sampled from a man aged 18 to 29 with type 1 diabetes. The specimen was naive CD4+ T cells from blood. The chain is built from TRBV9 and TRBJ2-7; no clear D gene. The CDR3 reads CASSPDRSSYEQYF. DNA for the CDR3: TGTGCCAGCAGCCCCGATAGGAGCTCCTACGAGCAGTACTTC. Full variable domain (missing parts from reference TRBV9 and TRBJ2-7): DSGVTQTPKHLITATGQRVTLRCSPRSGDLSVYWYQQSLDQGLQFLIQYYNGEERAKGNILERFSAQQFPDLHSELNLSSLELGDSALYFCASSPDRSSYEQYFGPGTRLTVT.